This T cell receptor (beta chain) was profiled in a study of Tregs in tolerant kidney transplant recipients. Study in general: Sorting of CD4+CD25+CD127- cells followed approximately 3-day belatacept mixed lymphocyte reactions, sometimes with roughly five-day graft donor restimulation. Sorting used antibodies to exclude donor cells.

As for this clone: Antigen specificity is unknown.

Profiling relied on immunoSEQ multiplex PCR, and the TCRdb table lists in-frame clones only, not all of them. The table has approximately 20,000 clones, around 71% seen once. Trimming stripped 5 bases from V and 1 base from J, with 11 bases between. Germline V lookup: CDR1 SGHAT, CDR2 FQDESV (reference sequence). There are 14 residues in the CDR3. General study findings and limits: Biological reproducibility was not directly addressed in this study. Validation in larger populations is needed because few patients were studied.

This sequence joins TRBV11-1 and TRBJ2-5, with D perhaps matching TRBD1 (6 bases). The TCR comes from a human donor in good health. Specimen: Tregs from blood cultured with allogeneic cells. CDR3 region: CASSLPGVQETQYF. CDR3 coding DNA: TGTGCCAGCAGCCTGCCAGGGGTCCAAGAGACCCAGTACTTC. Drawing the rest from reference TRBV11-1 and TRBJ2-5, the complete variable domain is EAEVAQSPRYKITEKSQAVAFWCDPISGHATLYWYRQILGQGPELLVQFQDESVVDDSQLPKDRFSAERLKGVDSTLKIQPAELGDSAMYLCASSLPGVQETQYFGPGTRLLVL.